Reported below is one T cell receptor beta chain. In germline, CDR1 is SGHRS, CDR2 YFSETQ. The CDR3 runs to 13 residues. Trimming took 9 bases from V and 6 from J, leaving 17 bases between them. This entry is derived from a study of blood T cells in healthy people across ages. Primers used in a second PCR of about 7 to 11 cycles were a sample-barcoded 5' primer and a J-beta primer mix. TCRdb fed the 5' RACE reads into MiXCR, producing one record per CDR3 protein. The sample lists around 1.5 million distinct CDR3 sequences, roughly 40% occurring once. The TCR sequence derives from a woman younger than 30 in good health. The sample consisted of blood. The gene calls are TRBV5-1 and TRBJ2-3; maybe TRBD2 (5 bases). The CDR3 here is CANTYPGSDTQYF. The CDR3 DNA reads TGCGCCAACACATACCCGGGATCTGATACGCAGTATTTT.